The text below deals with one T cell receptor (beta chain). Antigen: not known. The junction had 0 bases not matched to a gene; V was cut back by 5 bases and J by 3 bases. The germline gives CDR1 LGHDT, CDR2 YNNKEL (reference sequence). The CDR3 totals 14 residues. Stated time point: patch test 3, about 24 weeks after DPC sensitization. The sample's treatment: therapeutic diphenylcyclopropenone sensitization with weekly scalp DPC. This sample was included in a study of human T cells and chemical hapten exposure. The study, taken as a whole, reports: Donors had alopecia, so their immune response may differ from healthy people's.

TCRdb re-called the RACE reads with MiXCR, one entry per CDR3 protein. The table records fewer than 100,000 distinct CDR3 sequences, approximately 11% of them present only once. V usage is TRBV3-1 and J usage is TRBJ2-7, with 14 bases matching TRBD2. The source is a woman aged 30 to 39 with alopecia areata. Some clones in this sample may be carry-over from other donors' samples. The sequenced sample was whole blood, obtained in connection with sensitization to the hapten diphenylcyclopropenone (DPC). Written as DNA, the CDR3 is TGTGCCAGCAGCGGGACTAGCGGGGGCTACGAGCAGTACTTC. This translates into CASSGTSGGYEQYF.